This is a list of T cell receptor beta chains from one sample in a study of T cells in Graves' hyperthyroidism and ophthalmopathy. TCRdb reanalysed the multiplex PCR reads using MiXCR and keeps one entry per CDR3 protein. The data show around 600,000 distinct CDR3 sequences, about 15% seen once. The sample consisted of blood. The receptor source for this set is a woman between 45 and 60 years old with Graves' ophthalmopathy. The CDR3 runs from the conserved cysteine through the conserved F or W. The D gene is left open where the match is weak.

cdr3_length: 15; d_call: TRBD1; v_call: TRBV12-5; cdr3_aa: CASGSAGGQSYGYTF
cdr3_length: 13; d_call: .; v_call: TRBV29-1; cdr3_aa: CSVEGRANYGYTF
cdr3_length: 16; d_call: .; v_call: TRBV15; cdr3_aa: CATSILSGSTYNEQFF
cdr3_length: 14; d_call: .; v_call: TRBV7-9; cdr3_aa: CASSSGQLYGVQYF
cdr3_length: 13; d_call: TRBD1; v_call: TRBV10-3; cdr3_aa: CAISYRGDGELFF
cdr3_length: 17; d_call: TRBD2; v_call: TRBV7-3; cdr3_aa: CASSLNIGLGRGDEQFF
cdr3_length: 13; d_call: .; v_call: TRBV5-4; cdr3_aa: CASSLFAYNEQFF
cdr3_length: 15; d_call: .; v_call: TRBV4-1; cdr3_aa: CASSQDHRVGEKLFF
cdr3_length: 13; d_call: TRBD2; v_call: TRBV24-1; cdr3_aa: CATMTSGSREQFF
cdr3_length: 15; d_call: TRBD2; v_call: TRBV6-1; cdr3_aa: CASSEIAGRSSEQFF
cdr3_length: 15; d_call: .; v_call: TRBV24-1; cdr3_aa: CATSDFGETYNEQFF
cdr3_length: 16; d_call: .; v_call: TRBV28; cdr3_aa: CASRLSRRGIFPEAFF
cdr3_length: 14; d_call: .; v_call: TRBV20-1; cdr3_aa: CSAIEGPYNSPLHF
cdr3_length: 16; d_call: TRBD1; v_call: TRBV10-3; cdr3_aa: CAISPGAQGQNEKLFF
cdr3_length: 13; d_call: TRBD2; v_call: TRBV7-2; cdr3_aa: CASASGIIETQYF
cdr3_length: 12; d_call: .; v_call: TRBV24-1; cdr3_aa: CATSRGAQPQHF
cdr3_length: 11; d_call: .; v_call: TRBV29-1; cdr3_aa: CSVGMENIQYF
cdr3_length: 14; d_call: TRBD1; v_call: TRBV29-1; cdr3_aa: CSAGRDRGYNEQFF
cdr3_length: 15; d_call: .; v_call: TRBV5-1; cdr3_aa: CASSLGSRRTDTQYF
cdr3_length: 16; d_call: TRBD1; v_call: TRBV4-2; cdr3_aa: CASRHTTGNSNQPQHF
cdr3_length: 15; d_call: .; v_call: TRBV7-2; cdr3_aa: CASSRKTGVTDTQYF
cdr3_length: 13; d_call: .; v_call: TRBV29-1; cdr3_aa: CSVASALRETQYF
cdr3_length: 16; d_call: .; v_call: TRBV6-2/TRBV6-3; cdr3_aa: CASGQRLRGLTYEQYF
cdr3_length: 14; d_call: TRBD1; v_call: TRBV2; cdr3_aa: CASRNEQGGTEAFF
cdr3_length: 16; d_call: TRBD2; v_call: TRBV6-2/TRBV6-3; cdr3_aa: CASSYAAGGAYNEQFF
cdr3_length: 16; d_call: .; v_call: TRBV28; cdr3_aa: CASSSLPGLEVYEQYF